The 24 T cell receptor beta chains below were found in one sample sequenced in a study of human T cells and chemical hapten exposure. Time point meaning: pre-sensitization, week 0. Noted treatment: therapeutic diphenylcyclopropenone sensitization with weekly scalp DPC. TCRdb redid the calling of the RACE reads with MiXCR, one entry per CDR3 protein. Here the sample spans about 120,000 distinct CDR3 sequences, 13% being singletons. The starting material was whole blood, obtained in connection with sensitization to the hapten diphenylcyclopropenone (DPC). Receptors were obtained from a woman younger than 30 with alopecia areata. Some clones in this sample may be carry-over from other donors' samples.

This clonotype has a count of ten or more. J is TRBJ2-1 and V is TRBV29-1, with D possibly matching TRBD1 (6 bases). CDR3 length equals 11 residues. Trimming shortened V by 6 bases and J by 5 bases, and 8 bases separated the two germline ends. Germline CDR1 reads SQVTM; CDR2 reads ANQGSEA. CDR3 amino acids: CSVDRNNEQFF. In nucleotides, the CDR3 is TGCAGCGTGGACAGAAACAATGAGCAGTTCTTC.

This rearrangement joins TRBV2 to TRBJ1-2; the D is unclear. This CDR3 has 13 residues. V gave up 2 bases and J gave up 8 bases, with 12 bases separating them. Looked up from germline, CDR1 is SNHLY and CDR2 is FYNNEI. DNA of the CDR3: TGTGCCAGCAGTGAATGGGCACCCGGAGGCTACACCTTC. Its translation is CASSEWAPGGYTF.

Only a few counts were recorded for this clonotype. The chain links TRBV7-9 to TRBJ2-1, with a weak D call TRBD2 (5 bases). V lost 5 bases, J lost 5 bases, and 13 bases lay in between. The CDR3 sequence is 14 residues long. The germline gives CDR1 SEHNR, CDR2 FQNEAQ (reference sequence). CDR3 in amino acids: CASSPEPGDNEQFF. Here the CDR3 DNA reads TGTGCCAGCAGCCCAGAGCCCGGGGACAATGAGCAGTTCTTC.

CDR3 sequence (DNA): TGCAGCGGCCACAGGGAGGCGACCCAGTACTTC. It encodes CSGHREATQYF. The chain uses TRBV29-1 and TRBJ2-5, with D perhaps TRBD1 or TRBD2 (6 bases each). Trimming cost V 7 bases and J 7 bases, with 13 bases left between them. This CDR3 is built from 11 residues. Per germline, CDR1 SQVTM and CDR2 ANQGSEA.

The CDR3 nucleotides read TGTGCCAGTTCCGGGACAGGGGTCTACGAGCAGTACTTC. It codes for CASSGTGVYEQYF. This chain joins TRBV6-2 or TRBV6-3 and TRBJ2-7; 10 bases line up with TRBD1. CDR1 is MNHEY and CDR2 is SVGEGT in the germline V gene. V dropped 9 bases and J dropped 3; count of bases not matched to a gene: 5. The CDR3 is 13 residues long.

J is TRBJ1-2 and V is TRBV19, with 7 bases identical to TRBD1. Germline CDR1 is LNHDA and CDR2 is SQIVND (reference sequence). The ends lost 7 bases at V and 2 bases at J; junction bases unmatched: 7. The CDR3 length is 14 residues. CDR3 in amino acids: CASTFLTGNYGYTF. CDR3 bases: TGTGCCAGTACCTTCCTGACAGGGAACTATGGCTACACCTTC.

This clonotype has ten or more counts. The chain is built from TRBV2 and TRBJ1-4, with no clear D. The germline CDR1 and CDR2 sequences are SNHLY and FYNNEI. Trimming removed 7 bases at V and 2 bases at J, with 17 bases between. This CDR3 is 16 amino acids long. The CDR3: CASNQAFTITNEKLFF. In DNA form, the CDR3 reads TGTGCCAGCAATCAAGCATTTACAATTACTAATGAAAAACTGTTTTTT.

The table lists this clonotype with a few counts. The junction departs from germline at one end; a sequencing error may be responsible. The chain is built from TRBV7-8 and TRBJ1-2; D is ambiguous. There are 15 residues in the CDR3. The V gene's germline CDR1 is SGHVS and CDR2 FQNEAQ. This chain's CDR3 is CASTLDWRNGYGYTF. CDR3 in DNA: TGTGCCAGCACCTTAGATTGGCGGAATGGCTATGGCTACACCTTC.

The table lists this clonotype with a few counts. V gene TRBV7-9 combines with J gene TRBJ2-7; TRBD2 aligns across 13 bases. J was trimmed by 3 bases and V by 6 bases; bases with no gene match: 8. The CDR3 runs to 16 residues. From germline, CDR1 is SEHNR and CDR2 FQNEAQ (reference sequence). CDR3 in DNA: TGTGCCAGCAGTTCTGGACTAGCGGGGGCATTCTACGAGCAGTACTTC. Amino acid sequence: CASSSGLAGAFYEQYF.

This clonotype was seen just once. The V gene is TRBV27, the J gene TRBJ2-3; D ambiguous. The ends were cut back, 10 bases at V and 2 bases at J, with 4 bases in the middle. CDR3 length: 10 amino acids. CDR1 and CDR2 from the germline V gene are MNHEY and SMNVEV (reference sequence). The CDR3 DNA reads TGTGCCAACCTCACAGATACGCAGTATTTT. Translation: CANLTDTQYF.

The chain links TRBV5-1 to TRBJ1-1; 10 bases are a match to TRBD1. Looked up from germline, CDR1 is SGHRS and CDR2 is YFSETQ. V lost 4 bases and J lost 10; bases outside the gene matches: 10. CDR3 length: 14 residues. CDR3 DNA sequence: TGCGCCAGCAGCCCGGGGACAGGGGTCCTGAGAGCTTTCTTT. Translation gives CASSPGTGVLRAFF. Full variable domain (missing parts from reference TRBV5-1 and TRBJ1-1): KAGVTQTPRYLIKTRGQQVTLSCSPISGHRSVSWYQQTPGQGLQFLFEYFSETQRNKGNFPGRFSGRQFSNSRSEMNVSTLELGDSALYLCASSPGTGVLRAFFGQGTRLTVV.

The table lists this clonotype with a few counts. This chain connects TRBV27 to TRBJ2-4; the match to TRBD2 covers 7 bases. From germline, CDR1 is MNHEY and CDR2 SMNVEV (reference sequence). The CDR3 is 17 amino acids. After removal of 6 bases from V and 3 bases from J, the junction contained 14 bases not matched to a gene. The CDR3 here is CASSPPSQRGGKNIQYF. CDR3 bases: TGTGCCAGCAGCCCACCGTCGCAGCGGGGAGGCAAAAACATTCAGTACTTC.

This rearrangement joins TRBV12-3 or TRBV12-4 to TRBJ2-2; D possibly corresponds to TRBD1 (5 bases). V dropped 3 bases and J dropped 2 bases, with 10 bases sitting between them. The CDR3 has 15 amino acids. CDR3: CASSFVQVNTGELFF. The CDR3 region has the DNA TGTGCCAGCAGTTTTGTACAGGTTAACACCGGGGAGCTGTTTTTT.

This clonotype showed up just a few times. This chain joins TRBV12-2 and TRBJ2-3; the DNA was not compared with TRBD1, the D call given in the table. TRBV12-2 is flagged as a pseudogene. The CDR3 has 19 residues. The CDR3 sequence: CASRLTRHPRDPSTDTQYF. The CDR3 bases are TGTGCAAGTCGCTTAACAAGACACCCTAGGGACCCTAGCACAGATACGCAGTATTTT.

The J gene is TRBJ1-3, the V gene TRBV9, with D possibly matching TRBD1 (5 bases). Trimming pared 0 bases from V and 2 bases from J, leaving 9 bases between. In germline, CDR1 is SGDLS, CDR2 YYNGEE. The CDR3 has 15 amino acids. The CDR3 reads CASSVDWGPGNTIYF. The CDR3 nucleotides are TGTGCCAGCAGCGTAGATTGGGGCCCTGGAAACACCATATATTTT.

This clonotype has a handful of counts. The chain has TRBV28 and TRBJ2-7; TRBD1 is a possible D gene (6 bases). The V end was cut by 5 bases, the J end by 0 bases, with 8 bases between. The CDR3 has 13 residues. Germline CDR1 reads MDHEN; CDR2 reads SYDVKM. CDR3 nucleotides: TGTGCCAGCAGTGGGGACACCTCCTACGAGCAGTACTTC. Protein: CASSGDTSYEQYF.

The genes are TRBV7-2 and TRBJ2-1; D is perhaps TRBD1 (5 bases). Per germline, CDR1 SGHTA and CDR2 FQGNSA. Trimming pared 4 bases from V and 0 bases from J, leaving 7 bases between. The length of the CDR3 is 14 residues. CDR3 sequence reads: CASSYDSSYNEQFF. The CDR3 DNA reads as TGTGCCAGCAGCTACGACAGCTCCTACAATGAGCAGTTCTTC. Variable domain in full (rest from reference TRBV7-2 and TRBJ2-1): GAGVSQSPSNKVTEKGKDVELRCDPISGHTALYWYRQSLGQGLEFLIYFQGNSAPDKSGLPSDRFSAERTGGSVSTLTIQRTQQEDSAVYLCASSYDSSYNEQFFGPGTRLTVL.

This rearrangement joins TRBV7-6 to TRBJ1-1; D gene ambiguous. Between the trimmed V and J ends, which lost 4 bases and 2 bases, there was a span of 8 bases. CDR1 SGHVS and CDR2 FNYEAQ come from the germline V gene. The CDR3 contains 13 residues. CDR3 region: CASSSRINTEAFF. The CDR3 nucleotides are TGTGCCAGCAGCTCCCGGATAAACACTGAAGCTTTCTTT.

V is TRBV6-6 and J is TRBJ2-1; TRBD1 agrees at 9 bases. Per germline, CDR1 MNHNY and CDR2 SVGAGI (reference sequence). The ends lost 5 bases at V and 10 bases at J; junction bases unmatched: 15. This CDR3 contains 16 residues. CDR3 in amino acids: CASSPPRGQGEGEQFF. In DNA, the CDR3 is TGTGCCAGCAGTCCGCCCCGGGGACAGGGTGAGGGAGAGCAGTTCTTC.

The chain links TRBV28 to TRBJ2-7; D is uncertain. The V gene's germline CDR1 is MDHEN and CDR2 SYDVKM. The V gene lost 7 bases and the J gene lost 6 bases, with 13 bases spanning the gap. This CDR3 region has 12 residues. For the CDR3, the DNA is TGTGCCAGCACCATTTCTCCTGGCGAGCAGTACTTC. This codes for CASTISPGEQYF.

The gene calls are TRBV18 and TRBJ2-7; 12 nucleotides align to TRBD2. CDR3 length: 18 amino acids. After removal of 4 bases from V and 0 bases from J, the junction contained 10 bases not matched to a gene. CDR1 and CDR2 from the germline V gene are KGHSH and LQKENI. This chain's CDR3 is CASSLMTSGGPSSYEQYF. CDR3 coding DNA: TGTGCCAGCTCACTCATGACTAGCGGGGGCCCAAGCTCCTACGAGCAGTACTTC.

This clonotype has more than one count but fewer than ten. The chain uses TRBV20-1 and TRBJ1-6; 9 bases are shared with TRBD1. The CDR3 spans 14 residues. Germline lookup yields CDR1 DFQATT and CDR2 SNEGSKA (reference sequence). The ends lost 5 bases at V and 10 bases at J; junction bases unmatched: 9. The CDR3 nucleotides are TGCAGTGCTGGACAGGGGCTGCTGGGCTCACCCCTCCACTTT. This translates into CSAGQGLLGSPLHF.

The chain recombines TRBV6-5 with TRBJ1-1, with D uncertain. The CDR3 length is 13 residues. The V end was cut by 5 bases, the J end by 4 bases, with 11 bases between. Germline V gene sequence: CDR1 MNHEY, CDR2 SVGAGI. CDR3 loop: CASSLVRSTEAFF. The CDR3 DNA reads as TGTGCCAGCAGTCTAGTTAGGTCCACTGAAGCTTTCTTT.

The table lists this clonotype with a few counts. The V call is TRBV7-2, the J call TRBJ2-3; D gene uncertain. Germline assignment: CDR1 SGHTA and CDR2 FQGNSA. This CDR3 has 12 residues. V lost 5 bases and J 6 bases, leaving 9 bases between the germline ends. CDR3 loop: CASSPSMDTQYF. In DNA, the CDR3 is TGTGCCAGCAGCCCTAGTATGGATACGCAGTATTTT.